These 3 T cell receptor beta chains were sequenced from one sample in a study of cytomegalovirus exposure and HLA in healthy donors. The primer mix had 60 Vbeta and 13 Jbeta primers. Generated by immunoSEQ multiplex PCR, the TCRdb table keeps only in-frame clones and is missing some. The sample carries about 130,000 clones, 60% to 85% recorded once. The sample comprised PBMCs. The receptors shown here come from a female donor in good health and CMV-seronegative.

The chain recombines TRBV30 with TRBJ2-5; the match to TRBD2 covers 7 bases. From germline, CDR1 is GTSNPN and CDR2 SVGIG (reference sequence). J was trimmed by 4 bases and V by 4 bases; bases with no gene match: 6. CDR3 size: 13 residues. The CDR3 bases are TGTGCCTGGACGGGAGGCGCGACAGAGACCCAGTACTTC. It specifies CAWTGGATETQYF.

The DNA for the CDR3 is TGTGCCATGACAGGGGTTAATGAAAAACTGTTTTTT. Translating gives CAMTGVNEKLFF. The chain employs TRBV7-9 and TRBJ1-4; 8 bases align to TRBD1. Germline CDR1 is SEHNR and CDR2 is FQNEAQ (reference sequence). J lost 4 bases, V lost 10 bases, and 2 bases had no gene match. There are 12 residues in the CDR3.

V and J are TRBV5-5 and TRBJ2-7; the match to TRBD2 covers 7 bases. The CDR3 is made up of 15 amino acids. Germline loops: CDR1 SGHKS, CDR2 YYEKEE (reference sequence). The junction had 9 bases not matched to a gene; V was cut back by 4 bases and J by 2 bases. The CDR3 spells CASSRGLSLTYEQYF. CDR3 nucleotides: TGTGCCAGCAGCCGGGGACTATCCCTTACCTACGAGCAGTACTTC.